The sequence of this T cell receptor beta chain was determined in a study of cytomegalovirus exposure and HLA in healthy donors. Regarding this clone: The antigen remains undetermined.

The primer mix had 60 Vbeta and 13 Jbeta primers. The protocol was immunoSEQ multiplex PCR, while the TCRdb copy is restricted to in-frame clones and leaves out a portion. The sample has 95,000 or so clones, about 76% seen once. Germline-derived CDR1 and CDR2 are MNHEY and SMNVEV (reference sequence). The CDR3 sequence is 12 residues long. Between the trimmed V and J ends, which lost 8 bases and 7 bases, there was a span of 9 bases. Study-wide points: A list of more than 150 TCR beta chains associated with cytomegalovirus was given. The authors later linked a missense DCLRE1C variant to TCR beta V- and J-gene trimming. Later work showed greater clonal expansion in HLA-associated TCR beta chains than in equally common others. Roughly even sequencing depth across donors was the assumption behind the presence/absence analyses.

V gene TRBV27 combines with J gene TRBJ1-6; D possibly corresponds to TRBD1 (5 bases). This receptor was identified in a woman aged 70 to 79 in good health and CMV-seropositive. The sequencing input was PBMCs. CDR3 bases: TGTGCCAGCGCAAACAGGAATTCACCCCTCCACTTT. Encoded protein: CASANRNSPLHF.